These 9 T cell receptor beta chains were sequenced from one sample in a study of control samples from healthy donors and cancer patients. Using immunoSEQ multiplex PCR, the repertoire was profiled, and TCRdb retains in-frame clones only, with some absent. The sample carries about 100,000 clones, about 89% recorded once. The sequenced sample consisted of blood. Every receptor here comes from a man aged 25-45 years in good health.

The chain joins TRBV5-4 to TRBJ2-1, with D uncertain. CDR1 SGHNT and CDR2 YYREEE come from the germline V gene (reference sequence). Trimming cost V 5 bases and J 1 base, with 10 bases left between them. The CDR3 is 14 residues long. CDR3 nucleotide sequence: TGTGCCAGCAGACGTGGGTCGTCCTACAATGAGCAGTTCTTC. Its translation is CASRRGSSYNEQFF.

CDR3 nucleotide sequence: TGTGCCAGTCGGGACGGATCAACCGGGGAGACCCAGTACTTC. The encoded protein is CASRDGSTGETQYF. The V and J genes are TRBV19 and TRBJ2-5, with D perhaps given as TRBD1 or TRBD2 (5 bases each). This CDR3 is built from 14 residues. Trimming stripped 8 bases from V and 5 bases from J, with 18 bases between. Per the germline V gene, CDR1 is LNHDA and CDR2 is SQIVND (reference sequence).

The J gene is TRBJ2-5, the V gene TRBV5-6; 7 bases map to TRBD2. Germline V lookup: CDR1 SGHDT, CDR2 YYEEEE. V shed 0 bases and J 4 bases; nucleotides not matched to a gene: 3. The CDR3 is 14 amino acids. The CDR3 DNA reads TGTGCCAGCAGCTTGGGGTTAGCGGGAGAGACCCAGTACTTC. Its protein product is CASSLGLAGETQYF.

The J gene is TRBJ1-2, the V gene TRBV30, with D hard to call. The CDR3 totals 12 residues. Looked up from germline, CDR1 is GTSNPN and CDR2 is SVGIG (reference sequence). The V end was cut by 2 bases, the J end by 8 bases, with 12 bases between. The CDR3 reads CAWSLTREGYTF. Here the CDR3 DNA reads TGTGCCTGGAGTTTGACCCGGGAGGGCTACACCTTC.

This sequence joins TRBV28 and TRBJ1-6; maybe TRBD1 (6 bases). Between the trimmed V and J ends, which lost 4 bases and 6 bases, there was a span of 16 bases. Germline CDR1 and CDR2: MDHEN and SYDVKM. CDR3 length equals 16 residues. Here the CDR3 reads CASSSRGSLINSPLHF. The CDR3 DNA reads TGTGCCAGCAGTTCCAGGGGTTCCCTGATTAATTCACCCCTCCACTTT.

The chain recombines TRBV4-3 with TRBJ2-7; possibly TRBD1 or TRBD2 for D (5 bases each). The ends were cut back, 0 bases at V and 2 bases at J, with 14 bases in the middle. The CDR3 loop spans 16 amino acids. Germline V gene sequence: CDR1 LGHNA, CDR2 YSLEER. CDR3 amino acids: CASSQDRGQITYEQYF. In nucleotides, the CDR3 is TGCGCCAGCAGCCAAGATCGGGGCCAGATTACCTACGAGCAGTACTTC.

The chain recombines TRBV11-2 with TRBJ2-7; D unresolved. Trimming stripped 0 bases from V and 4 bases from J, with 10 bases between. CDR3 length equals 14 residues. The germline CDR1 and CDR2 sequences are SGHAT and FQNNGV. Here the CDR3 DNA reads TGTGCCAGCAGCTTAGATCGAGTCGGTTACGAGCAGTACTTC. The encoded protein is CASSLDRVGYEQYF.

This clone was detected once. This rearrangement joins TRBV19 to TRBJ2-3, with D maybe TRBD2 (6 bases). The CDR3 is 16 residues long. CDR1 is LNHDA and CDR2 is SQIVND in the germline V gene (reference sequence). The V end lost 4 bases, the J end lost 1 base, and 15 bases lay between the germline ends. The CDR3 nucleotides read TGTGCCAGTAGTAGGGGGACGGGGGATTGCACAGATACGCAGTATTTT. It encodes CASSRGTGDCTDTQYF. The variable domain in full, with the rest retrieved from reference TRBV19 and TRBJ2-3, is DGGITQSPKYLFRKEGQNVTLSCEQNLNHDAMYWYRQDPGQGLRLIYYSQIVNDFQKGDIAEGYSVSREKKESFPLTVTSAQKNPTAFYLCASSRGTGDCTDTQYFGPGTRLTVL.

The CDR3 DNA sequence: TGTGCCAGCAGCCCGGGACTTTCGGGGGGTGAGCAGTTCTTC. Translation: CASSPGLSGGEQFF. This chain links TRBV3-1 (or the pseudogene TRBV3-2) with TRBJ2-1; 7 bases map to TRBD2. Germline trimming cut 4 bases from V and 9 bases from J; bases unmatched to any gene: 9. This CDR3 has 14 residues. Germline-derived CDR1 and CDR2 are LGHDT and YNNKEL (reference sequence).